The 17 T cell receptor beta chains below all came from one sample that was sequenced in a study of shared clonotypes between healthy human individuals (dated by TCRdb to 2019 to 2021). The library was obtained by the immunoSEQ multiplex PCR assay. TCRdb stores this immuneACCESS table with in-frame sequences only. Part of the clones is absent; in the studies checked, under half of the shortfall reflects unresolved V genes, and no reason is known for the rest. The sample has 1.5 million to 1.9 million clones on record, 95% to 99% of them singletons. The ten largest clonotypes hold less than 0.55% of the sample. The source material was naive CD4+ T cells sorted from blood. The cell subset or site label, read with the paper, signifies: CD45RA+ positively selected. The receptors shown here come from a man aged 25 to 40 in good health.

This clone was seen only once. This chain uses TRBV15 with TRBJ2-7; TRBD2 matches at 9 bases. With V trimmed by 3 bases and J by 6 bases, 12 bases remained unmatched. Germline V lookup: CDR1 LNHNV, CDR2 YYDKDF (reference sequence). There are 16 residues in the CDR3. In nucleotides, the CDR3 is TGTGCCACCAGCAGGCGGCTTAGCGGGAGTCGTGCCGAGCAGTACTTC. Its protein is CATSRRLSGSRAEQYF.

This chain links TRBV7-9 with TRBJ1-3, with D uncertain. Germline V gene lookup returns CDR1 SEHNR and CDR2 FQNEAQ (reference sequence). The ends were cut back, 0 bases at V and 0 bases at J, with 12 bases in the middle. CDR3 length equals 17 residues. CDR3 loop: CASSLARSENSGNTIYF. The CDR3 coding sequence is TGTGCCAGCAGCTTAGCGCGCAGTGAGAACTCTGGAAACACCATATATTTT.

The chain links TRBV30 to TRBJ1-2, with TRBD1 matching 11 bases. V lost 0 bases to trimming and J lost 8 bases; unmatched junction nucleotides: 11. The CDR3 spans 16 residues. Germline V CDR1 and CDR2: GTSNPN, SVGIG (reference sequence). This CDR3 reads CAWSVELGTGGYGYTF. CDR3 DNA: TGTGCCTGGAGTGTGGAGTTGGGGACAGGGGGTTACGGCTACACCTTC.

As for this clone: The same CDR3 also results from other DNA sequences found in this sample. The chain joins TRBV18 to TRBJ1-5, with 8 bases aligning to TRBD1. The CDR3 is 14 residues long. The V gene's germline CDR1 is KGHSH and CDR2 LQKENI. V lost 6 bases, J lost 3 bases, and 4 bases stayed unmatched. CDR3 protein: CASSLTGDNQPQHF. In nucleotides, the CDR3 is TGTGCCAGCTCTCTGACAGGGGACAATCAGCCCCAGCATTTT.

The chain recombines TRBV4-1 with TRBJ2-4, with 10 positions matching TRBD2. Trimming cost V 2 bases and J 0 bases; bases outside gene matches: 4. The CDR3 covers 17 residues. The germline V gene has CDR1 MGHRA and CDR2 YSYEKL. CDR3 coding DNA: TGCGCCAGCAGCCAACCAATAGCGGGAGGAGCCAAAAACATTCAGTACTTC. Protein: CASSQPIAGGAKNIQYF.

The chain carries TRBV6-1 and TRBJ2-7; D is uncertain. The CDR3 is made up of 15 amino acids. Germline V lookup: CDR1 MNHNS, CDR2 SASEGT. The V gene lost 7 bases and the J gene lost 4 bases, with 20 bases spanning the gap. CDR3 in DNA: TGTGCCAGCACCCCCGAAAAAGTGGTTTTTTACGAGCAGTACTTC. Encoded protein: CASTPEKVVFYEQYF.

The rearrangement uses TRBV28 and TRBJ2-7, with a weak D call TRBD1 (5 bases). Trimming took 8 bases from V and 6 from J, leaving 17 bases between them. There are 13 residues in the CDR3. From germline, CDR1 is MDHEN and CDR2 SYDVKM. As DNA, the CDR3 is TGTGCCAGCGTCAGGGTCGTACTTGGCGAGCAGTACTTC. Translating gives CASVRVVLGEQYF.

This clone showed up just once. The V and J genes are TRBV6-5 and TRBJ1-1; D gene ambiguous. The germline V gene encodes CDR1 MNHEY and CDR2 SVGAGI. The V and J ends lost 6 bases and 1 base respectively, with 15 bases between them. The CDR3 extends over 15 amino acids. The CDR3 reads CASRLNPGKNTEAFF. In DNA form, the CDR3 reads TGTGCCAGCAGACTGAATCCCGGGAAGAACACTGAAGCTTTCTTT.

This chain links TRBV9 with TRBJ2-2, with D unresolved. The CDR3 has 14 residues. Germline V CDR1 and CDR2: SGDLS, YYNGEE. V shed 0 bases and J shed 6 bases, with 9 bases lying between them. The CDR3 here is CASSVGVGSGELFF. The CDR3 DNA reads as TGTGCCAGCAGCGTAGGGGTAGGATCCGGGGAGCTGTTTTTT.

The chain is built from TRBV7-2 and TRBJ2-5; either TRBD1 or TRBD2 may fit D (5 bases each). Germline values: CDR1 SGHTA, CDR2 FQGNSA. Trimming took 5 bases from V and 2 from J, leaving 12 bases between them. This CDR3 has 14 amino acids. The CDR3 here is CASSKTGAQETQYF. In DNA, the CDR3 is TGTGCCAGCAGCAAAACCGGGGCACAAGAGACCCAGTACTTC.

Remarks on this clone: The same CDR3 can be traced to other DNA sequences in this sample. The genes are TRBV5-1 and TRBJ2-3; 11 bases are shared with TRBD2. Germline values: CDR1 SGHRS, CDR2 YFSETQ. Trimming at V came to 0 bases and at J to 0 bases, leaving 3 bases not matched to a gene. This CDR3 has 17 amino acids. The CDR3 loop reads CASSLVLAGVSTDTQYF. Here the CDR3 DNA reads TGCGCCAGCAGCTTGGTACTAGCGGGAGTTAGCACAGATACGCAGTATTTT.

This clone was counted a single time. The chain joins TRBV18 to TRBJ2-7; D is uncertain. The V and J ends lost 3 bases and 2 bases respectively, with 26 bases between them. CDR3 length: 19 amino acids. Germline lookup yields CDR1 KGHSH and CDR2 LQKENI. For the CDR3, the DNA is TGTGCCAGCTCACCTCTGCGGCCGGGTGGGGTTCCCCTACCCTACGAGCAGTACTTC. Residues: CASSPLRPGGVPLPYEQYF.

CDR3 sequence reads: CASSQNNEQFF. In DNA form, the CDR3 reads TGTGCCAGCAGCCAAAACAATGAGCAGTTCTTC. The rearrangement joins TRBV9 to TRBJ2-1, with D unclear. CDR3 length: 11 amino acids. V was cut by 4 bases and J by 5 bases, with 4 bases left in between. CDR1 and CDR2 from the germline V gene are SGDLS and YYNGEE.

Concerning this clone: This specimen includes other DNA sequences encoding the same CDR3. The genes are TRBV7-2 and TRBJ2-7; no firm D call. CDR1 and CDR2 (germline): SGHTA, FQGNSA. The CDR3 length is 12 residues. V gave up 2 bases and J gave up 4 bases, with 6 bases separating them. Here the CDR3 DNA reads TGTGCCAGCAGCTTATACCCTTACGAGCAGTACTTC. Encoded protein: CASSLYPYEQYF.

This sequence joins TRBV5-4 and TRBJ2-1; perhaps TRBD1 as D (6 bases). CDR1 SGHNT and CDR2 YYREEE come from the germline V gene (reference sequence). Trimming cost V 3 bases and J 8 bases, with 12 bases left between them. The CDR3 has 13 amino acids. CDR3 sequence: CASSSGQSDEQFF. CDR3 sequence (DNA): TGTGCCAGCAGCTCCGGACAGAGCGATGAGCAGTTCTTC.

The chain combines TRBV5-4 with TRBJ2-1; 13 nucleotides align to TRBD2. The CDR3 spans 14 residues. Germline-derived CDR1 and CDR2 are SGHNT and YYREEE (reference sequence). The J segment lost 10 bases and the V segment lost 8 bases, leaving 9 bases of the junction unmatched. The CDR3 sequence: CASTLAGGPREQFF. CDR3 coding DNA: TGTGCCAGTACACTAGCGGGAGGGCCTCGGGAGCAGTTCTTC.

J is TRBJ1-5 and V is TRBV15; 8 bases are shared with TRBD1. The CDR3 contains 15 residues. V was clipped by 2 bases and J by 5 bases; unmatched bases: 5. CDR1 and CDR2 (germline): LNHNV, YYDKDF (reference sequence). The CDR3 DNA reads TGTGCCACCAGCAGAAGGACAGGGATGGATCAGCCCCAGCATTTT. Translated: CATSRRTGMDQPQHF.